Listed here are 24 T cell receptor beta chains from one sample, sequenced in a study of cytotoxic CD8 clonotypes in ibrutinib-treated CLL. The data were produced by immunoSEQ multiplex PCR, yet TCRdb's version contains in-frame clones alone and is incomplete. The sample yields some 200,000 clones, about four fifths seen once. Sequences were derived from PBMCs, sampled after 12 months of ibrutinib treatment. The receptors were gathered from a human donor with chronic lymphocytic leukemia.

The J gene is TRBJ2-7, the V gene TRBV7-3, with D perhaps matching TRBD1 (6 bases). This CDR3 comprises 12 residues. CDR1 is SGHTA, CDR2 FQGTGA, per germline. Trimming pared 5 bases from V and 6 bases from J, leaving 11 bases between. CDR3 protein: CASSPAGAEQYF. DNA of the CDR3: TGTGCCAGCAGCCCAGCAGGGGCCGAGCAGTACTTC.

V and J are TRBV19 and TRBJ2-7, with a possible D match to TRBD2 (6 bases). This CDR3 has 14 residues. V was cut by 4 bases and J by 3 bases, with 13 bases left in between. The germline CDR1 and CDR2 sequences are LNHDA and SQIVND (reference sequence). The CDR3 loop reads CASSTPGRSYEQYF. CDR3 in DNA: TGTGCCAGTAGTACCCCGGGGAGGAGCTACGAGCAGTACTTC.

The J gene is TRBJ2-5, the V gene TRBV14; D possibly corresponds to TRBD2 (6 bases). Germline values: CDR1 SGHDN, CDR2 FVKESK. Trimming took 2 bases from V and 6 from J, leaving 13 bases between them. The CDR3 contains 14 residues. Written as DNA, the CDR3 is TGTGCCAGCAGCCAATTGGGGGGTTCGAAGACCCAGTACTTC. It yields the protein CASSQLGGSKTQYF. Complete variable domain (other parts from reference TRBV14 and TRBJ2-5): EAGVTQFPSHSVIEKGQTVTLRCDPISGHDNLYWYRRVMGKEIKFLLHFVKESKQDESGMPNNRFLAERTGGTYSTLKVQPAELEDSGVYFCASSQLGGSKTQYFGPGTRLLVL.

This sequence joins TRBV14 and TRBJ1-2, with D hard to call. The CDR3 contains 16 residues. Trimming removed 0 bases at V and 6 bases at J, with 17 bases between. CDR1 and CDR2 from the germline V gene are SGHDN and FVKESK. CDR3 sequence: CASSQDPGFSADGYTF. In DNA form, the CDR3 reads TGTGCCAGCAGCCAAGACCCAGGCTTTTCGGCGGATGGCTACACCTTC.

The chain recombines TRBV5-5 with TRBJ2-7, with a tentative D call TRBD1 (6 bases). The CDR3 has 14 residues. V lost 4 bases, J lost 2 bases, and 13 bases lay in between. Germline CDR1 and CDR2: SGHKS and YYEKEE (reference sequence). This CDR3 is CASSLPTGPYEQYF. The CDR3 nucleotides are TGTGCCAGCAGCCTACCGACAGGTCCCTACGAGCAGTACTTC.

The chain employs TRBV4-2 and TRBJ2-3, with 10 bases that match TRBD1. Looked up from germline, CDR1 is LGHNA and CDR2 is YNFKEQ. Unmatched junction bases numbered 8, after V lost 1 base and J lost 4 bases. This CDR3 is 17 amino acids long. CDR3 loop: CASSQGLRTGGADTQYF. The CDR3 DNA follows: TGTGCCAGCAGCCAAGGTTTGAGGACAGGGGGGGCAGATACGCAGTATTTT.

The genes are TRBV6-5 and TRBJ2-7; no definite D call. The CDR3 contains 13 residues. The V end was cut by 0 bases, the J end by 5 bases, with 8 bases between. Per germline, CDR1 MNHEY and CDR2 SVGAGI. CDR3 sequence: CASSYSALNEQYF. CDR3 DNA sequence: TGTGCCAGCAGTTACTCCGCGTTGAACGAGCAGTACTTC.

This chain links TRBV18 with TRBJ1-2, with TRBD1 identical over 7 bases. Per the germline V gene, CDR1 is KGHSH and CDR2 is LQKENI. The CDR3 covers 16 residues. After removal of 3 bases from V and 2 bases from J, the junction contained 9 bases not matched to a gene. CDR3 DNA: TGTGCCAGCTCACCTATACCGGGACAGCTAAACTATGGCTACACCTTC. This codes for CASSPIPGQLNYGYTF.

This chain uses TRBV27 with TRBJ1-2; perhaps TRBD1 as D (5 bases). CDR3 length equals 14 residues. Germline V lookup: CDR1 MNHEY, CDR2 SMNVEV (reference sequence). The V and J ends lost 6 bases and 2 bases respectively, with 13 bases between them. CDR3 bases: TGTGCCAGCAGACCGGCGGGGGGGAACTATGGCTACACCTTC. Amino acids: CASRPAGGNYGYTF.

The chain combines TRBV7-9 with TRBJ2-7; D remains unclear. The CDR3 has 12 residues. V lost 6 bases and J lost 5, with 11 bases in between. Germline CDR1 is SEHNR and CDR2 is FQNEAQ (reference sequence). DNA of the CDR3: TGTGCCAGCAGTCCTACCCGCCACGAGCAGTACTTC. This sequence encodes CASSPTRHEQYF.

CDR3 loop: CASSILTDYGYTF. The CDR3 bases are TGTGCCAGTAGTATTTTGACAGACTATGGCTACACCTTC. The chain couples TRBV19 to TRBJ1-2, with a tentative D call TRBD1 (5 bases). Germline V gene sequence: CDR1 LNHDA, CDR2 SQIVND (reference sequence). This CDR3 region has 13 residues. The V end lost 3 bases, the J end lost 3 bases, and 8 bases lay between the germline ends. The full variable domain, rest sourced from reference TRBV19 and TRBJ1-2, is DGGITQSPKYLFRKEGQNVTLSCEQNLNHDAMYWYRQDPGQGLRLIYYSQIVNDFQKGDIAEGYSVSREKKESFPLTVTSAQKNPTAFYLCASSILTDYGYTFGSGTRLTVV.

The chain recombines TRBV2 with TRBJ2-5; D gene unclear. The CDR3 totals 15 residues. CDR1 SNHLY and CDR2 FYNNEI come from the germline V gene. Trimming shortened V by 0 bases and J by 3 bases, and 11 bases separated the two germline ends. CDR3: CASSEAGRIKETQYF. The DNA for the CDR3 is TGTGCCAGCAGTGAAGCGGGCAGAATAAAAGAGACCCAGTACTTC.

The CDR3, as DNA: TGTGCCAGCAGCTTGGGGCAGGGGGCGTCCGACGAAAAACTGTTTTTT. As protein: CASSLGQGASDEKLFF. The chain carries TRBV5-6 and TRBJ1-4; TRBD1 aligns across 8 bases. Germline assignment: CDR1 SGHDT and CDR2 YYEEEE. This CDR3 has 16 amino acids. J was trimmed by 8 bases and V by 0 bases; bases with no gene match: 9.

This rearrangement joins TRBV13 to TRBJ1-2; D perhaps matches TRBD1 (6 bases). The V end lost 7 bases, the J end lost 3 bases, and 15 bases lay between the germline ends. Germline V gene data show CDR1 as PRHDT and CDR2 as FYEKMQ (reference sequence). The CDR3 runs 14 residues. CDR3 region: CASTPGGGDYGYTF. CDR3 nucleotides: TGTGCCAGCACCCCGGGAGGGGGGGACTATGGCTACACCTTC.

The chain is built from TRBV2 and TRBJ1-6, with no clear D. The V gene's germline CDR1 is SNHLY and CDR2 FYNNEI. Trimming removed 5 bases from V and 9 bases from J, with 20 bases in between. CDR3 length: 16 residues. DNA of the CDR3: TGTGCCAGCAGTACTCAGCCCAGTCCGGTGGGTTCACCCCTCCACTTT. Protein product: CASSTQPSPVGSPLHF.

V is TRBV28 and J is TRBJ2-7; 8 bases line up with TRBD2. Germline CDR1 is MDHEN and CDR2 is SYDVKM. The CDR3 covers 14 residues. Trimming took 3 bases from V and 2 from J; bases not matched to a gene: 3. The CDR3 loop reads CASSFIGGAYEQYF. The CDR3 DNA is TGTGCCAGCAGTTTCATCGGGGGGGCCTACGAGCAGTACTTC. Full variable domain (remainder filled in from reference TRBV28 and TRBJ2-7): DVKVTQSSRYLVKRTGEKVFLECVQDMDHENMFWYRQDPGLGLRLIYFSYDVKMKEKGDIPEGYSVSREKKERFSLILESASTNQTSMYLCASSFIGGAYEQYFGPGTRLTVT.

The gene calls are TRBV7-6 and TRBJ2-3; D is possibly TRBD1 (5 bases). CDR1 is SGHVS and CDR2 is FNYEAQ in the germline V gene. The CDR3 sequence is 14 residues long. Trimming removed 2 bases from V and 4 bases from J, with 10 bases in between. The CDR3 region has the DNA TGTGCCAGCAGCTTACAACCAGGGCCAGATACGCAGTATTTT. Its protein is CASSLQPGPDTQYF. The full variable domain, with the rest looked up from reference TRBV7-6 and TRBJ2-3, is GAGVSQSPRYKVTKRGQDVALRCDPISGHVSLYWYRQALGQGPEFLTYFNYEAQQDKSGLPNDRFSAERPEGSISTLTIQRTEQRDSAMYRCASSLQPGPDTQYFGPGTRLTVL.

This clone was counted only a few times. This sequence joins TRBV7-9 and TRBJ1-1, with 8 bases fitting TRBD1. Germline V gene data show CDR1 as SEHNR and CDR2 as FQNEAQ (reference sequence). This CDR3 is 12 amino acids long. Trimming took 1 base from V and 11 from J; bases not matched to a gene: 3. CDR3 loop: CASSLVDRAAFF. Written as DNA, the CDR3 is TGTGCCAGCAGCTTAGTGGACAGGGCGGCTTTCTTT.

J is TRBJ2-5 and V is TRBV28; 9 bases match TRBD1. The V and J ends lost 6 bases and 3 bases, in that order; junction bases with no gene match: 2. This CDR3 contains 13 residues. The germline CDR1 and CDR2 sequences are MDHEN and SYDVKM. CDR3 coding DNA: TGTGCCAGCAGAACAGGGGGCAAAGAGACCCAGTACTTC. It encodes CASRTGGKETQYF.

J is TRBJ2-1 and V is TRBV6-4; 8 bases match TRBD2. Germline CDR1 is MRHNA and CDR2 is SNTAGT. V gave up 4 bases and J gave up 8 bases; unmatched junction bases: 7. The CDR3 runs 14 residues. The CDR3 DNA is TGTGCCAGCAGTGTCGGGGCAGCGGGGGATGAGCAGTTCTTC. It encodes CASSVGAAGDEQFF.

The genes are TRBV7-3 and TRBJ1-2; 7 positions agree with TRBD1. The V segment lost 4 bases and the J segment 4 bases; nucleotides outside the gene matches: 0. Looked up from germline, CDR1 is SGHTA and CDR2 is FQGTGA. The CDR3 is 12 residues long. The CDR3 here is CASSWDSYGYTF. CDR3 DNA: TGTGCCAGCAGCTGGGACAGCTATGGCTACACCTTC.

The rearrangement uses TRBV4-2 and TRBJ2-1; a weak D match, TRBD2 (7 bases). Germline V gene lookup returns CDR1 LGHNA and CDR2 YNFKEQ. Trimming removed 5 bases from V and 5 bases from J, with 16 bases in between. This CDR3 has 15 amino acids. Here the CDR3 DNA reads TGTGCCAGCAGCTCACAGGGAGGGGGAAACAATGAGCAGTTCTTC. Translating it yields CASSSQGGGNNEQFF.

The chain has TRBV2 and TRBJ2-1; TRBD2 agrees at 13 bases. Trimming took 4 bases from V and 8 from J; bases not matched to a gene: 11. Germline V gene data show CDR1 as SNHLY and CDR2 as FYNNEI. The CDR3 is made up of 17 amino acids. CDR3 sequence reads: CASSAPSGLAGWHEQFF. The CDR3, as DNA: TGTGCCAGCAGTGCCCCCTCGGGACTAGCGGGATGGCATGAGCAGTTCTTC.

The chain is built from TRBV18 and TRBJ2-1; D gene ambiguous. The CDR3 extends over 16 amino acids. V was clipped by 1 base and J by 0 bases, with 10 bases between them. Per germline, CDR1 KGHSH and CDR2 LQKENI. CDR3 loop: CASSPLLQSSYNEQFF. The CDR3 DNA reads TGTGCCAGCTCACCACTTCTACAGAGCTCCTACAATGAGCAGTTCTTC.